The 15 T cell receptor beta chains in this list originate from one sample, sequenced in a study of T-cell memory formation after mild COVID-19. One entry per CDR3 protein results from TCRdb running MiXCR on the 5' RACE reads. The sample has roughly 89,000 distinct CDR3 sequences; about an eighth are singletons. Material: PBMCs or a T cell subset sorted from them (not recorded which). The receptors were sampled from an adult woman who had mild COVID-19 (a few samples of this study predate the infection). Cell type and time point are not known.

The rearrangement uses TRBV5-1 and TRBJ2-7; no clear D gene. The CDR3 is 12 amino acids. Trimming took off 4 bases at V and 5 bases at J, with 10 bases between the two ends. The germline V gene encodes CDR1 SGHRS and CDR2 YFSETQ. DNA of the CDR3: TGCGCCAGCAGCCTCCGGATAGACGAGCAGTACTTC. Its protein is CASSLRIDEQYF.

This clonotype was detected only a few times. The chain has TRBV10-2 and TRBJ2-5; TRBD2 agrees at 11 bases. Germline assignment: CDR1 WSHSY and CDR2 SAAADI. The length of the CDR3 is 18 residues. With V trimmed by 5 bases and J by 5 bases, 16 bases remained unmatched. The chain's CDR3 is CASSHHILLAGARETQYF. The CDR3, as DNA: TGCGCCAGCAGTCACCACATCTTACTAGCGGGAGCCCGGGAGACCCAGTACTTC.

This clonotype was seen more than once but under ten times. The CDR3 DNA reads as TGTGCCAGCAGTTACTCAGGGCGGCCTGAAGCTTTCTTT. This encodes CASSYSGRPEAFF. V gene TRBV6-2 or TRBV6-3 combines with J gene TRBJ1-1; no firm D call. The CDR3 extends over 13 amino acids. V lost 0 bases, J lost 6 bases, and 8 bases lay in between. CDR1 and CDR2 (germline): MNHEY, SVGEGT.

The chain uses TRBV19 and TRBJ2-7; 7 bases line up with TRBD1. Looked up from germline, CDR1 is LNHDA and CDR2 is SQIVND (reference sequence). Trimming cost V 8 bases and J 3 bases; bases outside gene matches: 7. This CDR3 comprises 13 residues. The CDR3 coding sequence is TGTGCCAGTCAGGACAGGTCGGGCTACGAGCAGTACTTC. This sequence encodes CASQDRSGYEQYF.

Many counts were recorded for this clonotype. The V gene is TRBV7-2, the J gene TRBJ2-7; 9 bases agree with TRBD1. Germline V gene data show CDR1 as SGHTA and CDR2 as FQGNSA. CDR3 length equals 15 residues. The trim removed 4 bases at V and 4 bases at J, leaving 8 bases unmatched. The CDR3 sequence: CASSSPGTGLYEQYF. CDR3 nucleotides: TGTGCCAGCAGCTCCCCCGGGACAGGGCTATACGAGCAGTACTTC.

This clonotype was recorded many times. The rearrangement links TRBV19 to TRBJ2-7; 10 bases match TRBD2. The CDR3 is made up of 14 amino acids. V lost 7 bases and J lost 3; bases outside the gene matches: 6. Germline V gene lookup returns CDR1 LNHDA and CDR2 SQIVND (reference sequence). CDR3 region: CASKPVAGGYEQYF. The CDR3 DNA sequence: TGTGCCAGTAAGCCCGTAGCGGGAGGCTACGAGCAGTACTTC.

This clonotype was seen only a few times. The V gene is TRBV27, the J gene TRBJ1-1, with D unresolved. Germline V gene data show CDR1 as MNHEY and CDR2 as SMNVEV (reference sequence). V was pared by 2 bases and J by 1 base, with 5 bases between. The CDR3 is 13 residues long. DNA for the CDR3: TGTGCCAGCAGTTTACAGGAGAACACTGAAGCTTTCTTT. Translating gives CASSLQENTEAFF.

This clonotype was counted at least ten times. The gene calls are TRBV20-1 and TRBJ2-1; 8 nucleotides line up with TRBD1. The CDR3 contains 13 residues. Germline CDR1 and CDR2: DFQATT and SNEGSKA (reference sequence). The trim removed 4 bases at V and 6 bases at J, leaving 5 bases unmatched. The CDR3 nucleotides read TGCAGTGCTACGACAGGGGTGGGCAATGAGCAGTTCTTC. This codes for CSATTGVGNEQFF.

The CDR3 is CASRPTGTEAYNEQFF. The CDR3 nucleotides read TGTGCCAGCAGACCTACCGGGACTGAAGCCTACAATGAGCAGTTCTTC. The chain combines TRBV2 with TRBJ2-1; possible D gene TRBD2, 6 bases. The germline V gene has CDR1 SNHLY and CDR2 FYNNEI. V was cut by 6 bases and J by 2 bases, with 17 bases left in between. This CDR3 spans 16 amino acids.

The sample holds many counts of this clonotype. The chain has TRBV15 and TRBJ2-2; the match to TRBD2 covers 15 bases. The CDR3 sequence is 21 residues long. After removal of 1 base from V and 4 bases from J, the junction contained 13 bases not matched to a gene. Germline values: CDR1 LNHNV, CDR2 YYDKDF (reference sequence). This CDR3 is CATSRGRPGLAGGGGTGELFF. CDR3 DNA sequence: TGTGCCACCAGCAGAGGTCGACCGGGACTAGCGGGAGGAGGGGGCACCGGGGAGCTGTTTTTT.

This clonotype was seen only a few times. The chain carries TRBV6-5 and TRBJ2-1; 7 nucleotides align to TRBD1. Trimming at V came to 6 bases and at J to 7 bases, leaving 21 bases not matched to a gene. The CDR3 runs 18 residues. Germline values: CDR1 MNHEY, CDR2 SVGAGI. CDR3 region: CASSWALPGGKLRNEQFF. The CDR3 DNA follows: TGTGCCAGCAGCTGGGCCCTCCCAGGGGGAAAGTTGAGGAATGAGCAGTTCTTC.

This clonotype has a handful of counts. The rearrangement joins TRBV20-1 to TRBJ1-2; 9 bases agree with TRBD1. CDR3 length: 18 amino acids. Unmatched junction bases numbered 18, after V lost 2 bases and J lost 5 bases. Germline V gives CDR1 DFQATT, CDR2 SNEGSKA (reference sequence). The CDR3 here is CSARISVTGGSTGYGYTF. The CDR3 nucleotides read TGCAGTGCTAGAATATCAGTTACAGGGGGCAGTACTGGGTATGGCTACACCTTC.

In its sample, this clonotype was seen a few times. This chain connects TRBV6-2 or TRBV6-3 to TRBJ2-7, with D tentatively TRBD2 (5 bases). Germline lookup yields CDR1 MNHEY and CDR2 SVGEGT. The CDR3 spans 15 residues. V dropped 6 bases and J dropped 0 bases, with 15 bases sitting between them. The CDR3 region is CASRTGSVGSYEQYF. As DNA, the CDR3 is TGTGCCAGCAGAACGGGGTCTGTCGGCTCCTACGAGCAGTACTTC.

This clonotype has only a few counts. The V gene is TRBV7-9, the J gene TRBJ2-7; tentatively, D is TRBD1 (6 bases). The CDR3 totals 15 residues. Trimming took 0 bases from V and 1 from J, leaving 10 bases between them. CDR1 is SEHNR, CDR2 FQNEAQ, per germline (reference sequence). CDR3 loop: CASSLANRESYEQYF. The CDR3 DNA sequence: TGTGCCAGCAGCTTAGCCAACAGGGAGTCCTACGAGCAGTACTTC.

This clonotype appeared a few times. The chain joins TRBV5-1 to TRBJ2-7; 9 bases match TRBD1. CDR1 is SGHRS, CDR2 YFSETQ, per germline. V shed 3 bases, J shed 5 bases, and the junction held 12 bases outside the gene matches. CDR3 length: 16 amino acids. The CDR3 spells CASSSKGDRAFHEQYF. The CDR3 DNA reads as TGCGCCAGCAGCTCAAAAGGGGACAGGGCTTTTCACGAGCAGTACTTC.